Here is one T cell receptor beta chain with its context. Both 60 Vbeta primers and 13 Jbeta primers went into the PCR. Assay: immunoSEQ multiplex PCR; the TCRdb copy retains only in-frame clones and omits some. The repertoire holds 29,000 or so clones, about 62% seen once, with around two fifths in the top ten. CDR1 is MDHEN and CDR2 is SYDVKM in the germline V gene. V dropped 8 bases and J dropped 2 bases, with 16 bases sitting between them. The CDR3 totals 16 residues. The data are from a study of cytomegalovirus exposure and HLA in healthy donors. This chain connects TRBV28 to TRBJ2-6, with D maybe TRBD1 (6 bases). Sequencing used PBMCs. The receptor's source is a male donor in good health and CMV-seropositive. CDR3 sequence (DNA): TGTGCCAGCCATACAGGGTCCCAAGCTGGGGCCAACGTCCTGACTTTC. Residues: CASHTGSQAGANVLTF.